The 27 T cell receptor beta chains below come from one sample, sequenced in a study of CD8 T cells in Susac syndrome. An amount of RNA that ranged from about 0.45 to 1 ug was reverse transcribed with random hexamers. TCRdb recomputed calls from the immunoSEQ multiplex PCR reads with MiXCR, one row per CDR3 protein. This sample has over 150,000 distinct CDR3 sequences, with around 96% found just once. The sequenced material came from CD4+ T cells from PBMCs. Receptors originate from a human donor with Susac syndrome.

This clonotype has only one observation. The chain joins TRBV20-1 to TRBJ1-3; D is uncertain. The germline CDR1 and CDR2 sequences are DFQATT and SNEGSKA (reference sequence). This CDR3 contains 14 residues. V was clipped by 2 bases and J by 0 bases, with 8 bases between them. The DNA of the CDR3 is TGCAGTGCTAGACTGGTGGACTCTGGAAACACCATATATTTT. As protein: CSARLVDSGNTIYF.

This CDR3 is CASSSGLAGTGELFF. The CDR3 DNA follows: TGTGCCAGCAGTTCGGGACTAGCCGGCACCGGGGAGCTGTTTTTT. V usage is TRBV2 and J usage is TRBJ2-2; TRBD2 matches at 9 bases. Germline CDR1 and CDR2: SNHLY and FYNNEI. V shed 5 bases, J shed 4 bases, and the junction held 5 bases outside the gene matches. The CDR3 consists of 15 residues.

The chain has TRBV18 and TRBJ1-4; maybe TRBD1 (5 bases). V lost 2 bases and J lost 8, with 12 bases in between. There are 14 residues in the CDR3. Germline V gene sequence: CDR1 KGHSH, CDR2 LQKENI. CDR3 bases: TGTGCCAGCTCACCAAGGGATTCAGGGGAAAAACTGTTTTTT. Its protein is CASSPRDSGEKLFF.

The CDR3, as DNA: TGTGCCACCAGCAGAGAACAGCTCTATGGCTACACCTTC. Amino acids: CATSREQLYGYTF. V gene TRBV15 combines with J gene TRBJ1-2, with D hard to call. CDR3 length equals 13 residues. Looked up from germline, CDR1 is LNHNV and CDR2 is YYDKDF (reference sequence). Trimming pared 0 bases from V and 4 bases from J, leaving 6 bases between.

This clonotype is a singleton in its sample. The chain is built from TRBV2 and TRBJ2-2, with no clear D. From germline, CDR1 is SNHLY and CDR2 FYNNEI. Trimming removed 6 bases at V and 7 bases at J, with 12 bases between. The length of the CDR3 is 13 residues. CDR3 coding DNA: TGTGCCAGCAGGCTAGGTTGGAGCGGGGAGCTGTTTTTT. Translated: CASRLGWSGELFF. Full variable domain (missing parts from reference TRBV2 and TRBJ2-2): EPEVTQTPSHQVTQMGQEVILRCVPISNHLYFYWYRQILGQKVEFLVSFYNNEISEKSEIFDDQFSVERPDGSNFTLKIRSTKLEDSAMYFCASRLGWSGELFFGEGSRLTVL.

The J gene is TRBJ2-1, the V gene TRBV19; the D gene is possibly TRBD1 (6 bases). Germline V gene sequence: CDR1 LNHDA, CDR2 SQIVND (reference sequence). The CDR3 loop spans 15 amino acids. V was clipped by 5 bases and J by 3 bases, with 14 bases between them. CDR3 sequence reads: CASSSDRRNYNEQFF. In DNA, the CDR3 is TGTGCCAGTAGTTCCGACAGGAGAAACTACAATGAGCAGTTCTTC.

The chain links TRBV18 to TRBJ2-7; tentatively, D is TRBD2 (7 bases). The CDR3 is 13 amino acids. CDR1 and CDR2 from the germline V gene are KGHSH and LQKENI. Trimming took 8 bases from V and 2 from J, leaving 13 bases between them. The CDR3 bases are TGTGCCAGCGCATGGGAGGGGGCCTACGAGCAGTACTTC. Its protein is CASAWEGAYEQYF.

V gene TRBV29-1 combines with J gene TRBJ1-1, with 9 nucleotides matching TRBD1. The length of the CDR3 is 13 residues. V shed 5 bases, J shed 5 bases, and the junction held 6 bases outside the gene matches. Germline CDR1 SQVTM, CDR2 ANQGSEA. The CDR3 DNA is TGCAGCGTTTGGACAGGGGATGTGACTGAAGCTTTCTTT. The encoded protein is CSVWTGDVTEAFF.

The gene calls are TRBV29-1 and TRBJ2-1; the D gene is possibly TRBD2 (6 bases). CDR3 length equals 14 residues. CDR1 SQVTM and CDR2 ANQGSEA come from the germline V gene. V lost 3 bases and J lost 4, with 13 bases in between. Here the CDR3 reads CSVEGGVSYNEQFF. The DNA for the CDR3 is TGCAGCGTTGAGGGGGGAGTAAGTTACAATGAGCAGTTCTTC.

The CDR3 bases are TGTGCCAGCAGCCCCCGGGACAGAGATGGCTACACCTTC. Amino acid sequence: CASSPRDRDGYTF. The rearrangement links TRBV3-1 to TRBJ1-2; TRBD1 matches 7 bases. V lost 4 bases to trimming and J lost 6 bases; unmatched junction nucleotides: 5. This CDR3 has 13 residues. The V gene's germline CDR1 is LGHDT and CDR2 YNNKEL (reference sequence).

This rearrangement joins TRBV20-1 to TRBJ2-1; the D gene is possibly TRBD1 (6 bases). The CDR3 is 14 amino acids. In germline, CDR1 is DFQATT, CDR2 SNEGSKA (reference sequence). Trimming shortened V by 6 bases and J by 3 bases, and 15 bases separated the two germline ends. Here the CDR3 DNA reads TGCAGTGCGGTTAGCGTAGGGGGCTACAATGAGCAGTTCTTC. It is translated as CSAVSVGGYNEQFF.

This clonotype was counted only a few times. V is TRBV7-9 and J is TRBJ2-2; no reliable D call. Trimming took off 5 bases at V and 3 bases at J, with 4 bases between the two ends. The CDR3 spans 12 residues. CDR1 is SEHNR, CDR2 FQNEAQ, per germline (reference sequence). CDR3 coding DNA: TGTGCCAGCAGCCCTCACACCGGGGAGCTGTTTTTT. It codes for CASSPHTGELFF.

The V call is TRBV28, the J call TRBJ2-4; no reliable D call. The CDR3 is made up of 14 amino acids. V lost 4 bases to trimming and J lost 0 bases, with 7 bases between them. CDR1 and CDR2 from the germline V gene are MDHEN and SYDVKM. CDR3 amino acids: CASSSELAKNIQYF. Here the CDR3 DNA reads TGTGCCAGCAGTTCCGAATTAGCCAAAAACATTCAGTACTTC.

The chain recombines TRBV2 with TRBJ2-7; TRBD1 matches at 8 bases. V trimming: 5 bases; J trimming: 4 bases; junction bases outside the gene matches: 4. The CDR3 contains 13 residues. The germline gives CDR1 SNHLY, CDR2 FYNNEI. The CDR3 here is CASSYRGVYEQYV. CDR3 DNA sequence: TGTGCCAGCAGTTACAGGGGGGTTTACGAGCAGTACGTC.

The V gene is TRBV20-1, the J gene TRBJ2-5; D remains unclear. The CDR3 length is 11 residues. Germline V gene data show CDR1 as DFQATT and CDR2 as SNEGSKA (reference sequence). The germline V and J ends were trimmed by 3 bases and 2 bases, with 4 bases remaining between them. CDR3 in DNA: TGCAGTGCTAGGGGTCAAGAGACCCAGTACTTC. Translation gives CSARGQETQYF.

The chain recombines TRBV30 with TRBJ2-2; the D gene could be TRBD1 or TRBD2 (5 bases each). CDR1 is GTSNPN, CDR2 SVGIG, per germline (reference sequence). The CDR3 extends over 13 amino acids. Trimming removed 4 bases at V and 4 bases at J, with 10 bases between. DNA of the CDR3: TGTGCCTGGATGGGACCGACCACCGGGGAGCTGTTTTTT. Translated: CAWMGPTTGELFF.

The CDR3 DNA reads TGCAGCGTTGCGGAGTTAGGGAATGAGCAGTTCTTC. Translating it yields CSVAELGNEQFF. The rearrangement links TRBV29-1 to TRBJ2-1; unclear D gene. CDR3 size: 12 residues. Trimming cost V 4 bases and J 7 bases, with 11 bases left between them. Looked up from germline, CDR1 is SQVTM and CDR2 is ANQGSEA.

The chain carries TRBV15 and TRBJ1-3; D is ambiguous. CDR3 length equals 12 residues. Germline CDR1 reads LNHNV; CDR2 reads YYDKDF (reference sequence). V shed 0 bases and J shed 8 bases, with 5 bases lying between them. The CDR3 DNA reads as TGTGCCACCAGCAGAGATCGGTACACCATATATTTT. This gives the protein CATSRDRYTIYF.

The rearrangement links TRBV20-1 to TRBJ2-7; the D is unclear. V was pared by 6 bases and J by 4 bases, with 13 bases between. The CDR3 contains 12 residues. CDR1 is DFQATT and CDR2 is SNEGSKA in the germline V gene (reference sequence). CDR3 amino acids: CSAPVGPYEQYF. DNA for the CDR3: TGCAGTGCACCAGTAGGGCCTTACGAGCAGTACTTC.

The chain employs TRBV29-1 and TRBJ2-1, with 8 bases fitting TRBD1. V shed 5 bases, J shed 5 bases, and the junction held 5 bases outside the gene matches. The CDR3 is 13 residues long. Germline V gene sequence: CDR1 SQVTM, CDR2 ANQGSEA. The CDR3 sequence: CSVRTGFNNEQFF. The CDR3 region has the DNA TGCAGCGTTCGGACAGGGTTTAACAATGAGCAGTTCTTC.

This chain connects TRBV9 to TRBJ1-2, with D unclear. Trimming stripped 1 base from V and 0 bases from J, with 7 bases between. Germline V gives CDR1 SGDLS, CDR2 YYNGEE. This CDR3 region has 14 residues. The CDR3 spells CASSVSGANYGYTF. CDR3 in DNA: TGTGCCAGCAGCGTATCAGGAGCTAACTATGGCTACACCTTC.

This clonotype was detected a few times. The chain is built from TRBV14 and TRBJ2-3; no clear D gene. CDR1 and CDR2 from the germline V gene are SGHDN and FVKESK. Trimming took 1 base from V and 6 from J, leaving 2 bases between them. This CDR3 is 11 amino acids long. CDR3 in amino acids: CASSQVDTQYF. CDR3 bases: TGTGCCAGCAGCCAAGTCGATACGCAGTATTTT.

This CDR3 reads CASSLGSSGPVQETQYF. The CDR3 DNA reads TGTGCCAGCAGCTTGGGGTCGAGCGGGCCCGTTCAAGAGACCCAGTACTTC. The rearrangement uses TRBV5-4 and TRBJ2-5; D possibly corresponds to TRBD2 (6 bases). In germline, CDR1 is SGHNT, CDR2 YYREEE (reference sequence). V was shortened by 0 bases and J by 2 bases, with 17 bases between the two germline ends. The CDR3 extends over 17 amino acids.

The V and J genes are TRBV20-1 and TRBJ2-1; 9 positions agree with TRBD2. In germline, CDR1 is DFQATT, CDR2 SNEGSKA (reference sequence). The CDR3 sequence is 13 residues long. The V gene end was trimmed by 2 bases and the J gene end by 12 bases; junction bases not matched to a gene: 8. CDR3 region: CSARTGLALGQFF. CDR3 bases: TGCAGTGCTAGAACGGGACTAGCTCTCGGGCAGTTCTTC.

The CDR3 sequence: CASSRARGSSYNEQFF. The CDR3 nucleotides read TGTGCCAGCAGTCGCGCCCGGGGTAGCTCCTACAATGAGCAGTTCTTC. This chain joins TRBV7-9 and TRBJ2-1, with D perhaps matching TRBD2 (5 bases). CDR1 and CDR2 from the germline V gene are SEHNR and FQNEAQ (reference sequence). Trimming removed 6 bases at V and 0 bases at J, with 15 bases between. CDR3 length: 16 residues.

The chain recombines TRBV19 with TRBJ1-5; no definite D call. The germline V and J ends were trimmed by 8 bases and 12 bases, with 14 bases remaining between them. The CDR3 consists of 11 residues. The germline CDR1 and CDR2 sequences are LNHDA and SQIVND (reference sequence). CDR3 region: CASESRDIQHF. The CDR3 region has the DNA TGTGCCAGTGAATCAAGGGATATCCAGCATTTT.

This chain connects TRBV28 to TRBJ2-7; TRBD2 agrees at 8 bases. Germline V gives CDR1 MDHEN, CDR2 SYDVKM. V dropped 4 bases and J dropped 9; count of bases not matched to a gene: 8. The CDR3 consists of 13 residues. The CDR3: CASSSEGGRSQYF. The CDR3, as DNA: TGTGCCAGCAGTTCCGAGGGCGGGAGGTCGCAGTACTTC. Supplemented by reference TRBV28 and TRBJ2-7, the full variable domain reads DVKVTQSSRYLVKRTGEKVFLECVQDMDHENMFWYRQDPGLGLRLIYFSYDVKMKEKGDIPEGYSVSREKKERFSLILESASTNQTSMYLCASSSEGGRSQYFGPGTRLTVT.